Listed below are T cell receptor beta chains from one sample, sequenced in a study of T-cell reconstitution after alpha-beta-depleted transplantation in children. MiXCR was run by TCRdb on the PCR reads, yielding one entry per CDR3 protein. The top ten hold approximately 10% of the sample, which has 250,000 to 400,000 distinct CDR3 sequences, around 25% seen once. Sequencing used PBMCs, mostly from graft donor cells, obtained 180 days after TCRalphabeta/CD19-depleted stem cell transplant. The origin of the receptors is a male patient younger than 18 who had a stem cell transplant for acute lymphoblastic leukemia, so the T cells may come from the graft donor. CDR3s include the opening cysteine and the closing phenylalanine or tryptophan. The order of the fields is clone size, J gene, D gene, V gene, CDR3 protein, CDR3 DNA. A D gene is named only where the DNA matches it firmly. The size entry is marked missing in some rows and otherwise reads once, few, many or a size class.

NA | TRBJ2-7 | NA | TRBV5-1 | CASRKGDLSYEQYF | TGCGCCAGCAGGAAGGGGGACCTCTCCTACGAGCAGTACTTC
NA | TRBJ2-1 | NA | TRBV4-1 | CASSQDTGNYNEQFF | TGCGCCAGCAGCCAAGACACAGGGAACTACAATGAGCAGTTCTTC
few | TRBJ2-7 | NA | TRBV5-1 | CASSLATTSHHEQYF | TGCGCCAGCAGCTTGGCTACTACTAGTCACCACGAGCAGTACTTC
once | TRBJ2-1 | TRBD2 | TRBV18 | CASSITPSGSGNEQFF | TGTGCCAGCTCAATAACCCCTAGCGGGAGTGGCAATGAGCAGTTCTTC
few | TRBJ1-1 | NA | TRBV5-1 | CASSLEPQPNTEAFF | TGCGCCAGCAGCTTGGAGCCGCAGCCGAACACTGAAGCTTTCTTT
NA | TRBJ2-1 | TRBD1 | TRBV28 | CASSYLRDSPYNEQFF | TGTGCCAGCAGTTACCTCCGGGACAGCCCCTACAATGAGCAGTTCTTC
few | TRBJ2-5 | TRBD2 | TRBV10-2 | CASSASGSTQTQYF | TGCGCCAGCAGTGCCAGCGGGAGTACTCAGACCCAGTACTTC
few | TRBJ1-2 | NA | TRBV10-3 | CAIRNFYGYTF | TGTGCCATCAGGAATTTCTATGGCTACACCTTC
NA | TRBJ1-1 | NA | TRBV20-1 | CSARGLRHTEAFF | TGCAGTGCTAGGGGACTGAGGCACACTGAAGCTTTCTTT
NA | TRBJ2-5 | TRBD1 | TRBV27 | CASSLSITQGAGWETQYF | TGTGCCAGCAGTTTATCCATTACCCAGGGGGCAGGGTGGGAGACCCAGTACTTC
NA | TRBJ1-5 | NA | TRBV6-1 | CASSVRRDVSNQPQHF | TGTGCCAGCAGTGTGCGTCGGGACGTTAGCAATCAGCCCCAGCATTTT
few | TRBJ2-1 | NA | TRBV27 | CASSLSEGNEQFF | TGTGCCAGCAGTTTATCGGAAGGCAATGAGCAGTTCTTC
NA | TRBJ1-1 | NA | TRBV11-2 | CASSSGPRAFF | TGTGCCAGCAGTTCGGGCCCGCGGGCTTTCTTT
few | TRBJ1-2 | NA | TRBV6-1 | CASRPRSYDRSGYGYTF | TGTGCCAGCAGGCCCCGTTCTTATGACAGATCCGGCTATGGCTACACCTTC
NA | TRBJ2-1 | TRBD1 | TRBV29-1 | CSVHRGRRVQFF | TGCAGCGTTCACAGGGGGCGCAGGGTGCAGTTCTTC
NA | TRBJ2-1 | NA | TRBV6-6 | CASSYGLAFEQFF | TGTGCCAGCAGTTACGGGTTGGCATTCGAGCAGTTCTTC
few | TRBJ2-1 | NA | TRBV19 | CASSIAVSLNEQFF | TGTGCCAGTAGTATAGCAGTAAGCCTCAATGAGCAGTTCTTC
NA | TRBJ2-7 | NA | TRBV7-9 | CASSFNRAPSGEQYF | TGTGCCAGCAGCTTCAACAGGGCCCCCTCGGGCGAGCAGTACTTC
few | TRBJ2-1 | TRBD2 | TRBV5-1 | CASGAGVGLDEQFF | TGCGCCAGCGGAGCGGGAGTCGGGTTGGATGAGCAGTTCTTC
few | TRBJ1-5 | TRBD1 | TRBV20-1 | CSARGQGQVSNQPQHF | TGCAGTGCTAGAGGACAAGGACAGGTTAGCAATCAGCCCCAGCATTTT
few | TRBJ1-1 | TRBD1 | TRBV10-3 | CAIRSRGRDTEAFF | TGTGCCATCAGATCCAGGGGGCGGGACACTGAAGCTTTCTTT
NA | TRBJ2-3 | NA | TRBV4-1 | CASSLGMSTDTQYF | TGCGCCAGCAGCTTGGGGATGAGTACAGATACGCAGTATTTT
NA | TRBJ2-7 | NA | TRBV15 | CATSRGAGSSYEQYF | TGTGCCACCAGCAGAGGGGCAGGTAGCTCCTACGAGCAGTACTTC
NA | TRBJ2-6 | NA | TRBV3-1 | CASSQDWGMSISGANVLTF | TGTGCCAGCAGCCAAGATTGGGGGATGTCCATCTCTGGGGCCAACGTCCTGACTTTC
NA | TRBJ2-7 | NA | TRBV9 | CASSVVSGPTYEQYF | TGTGCCAGCAGCGTAGTCAGCGGGCCCACCTACGAGCAGTACTTC
few | TRBJ2-7 | TRBD1 | TRBV7-7 | CASSLGTGPSYEQYF | TGTGCCAGCAGCTTAGGGACAGGTCCTTCCTACGAGCAGTACTTC
few | TRBJ2-1 | TRBD2 | TRBV12-3/TRBV12-4 | CASKRASGDNEQFF | TGTGCCAGCAAAAGGGCTAGCGGAGACAATGAGCAGTTCTTC
NA | TRBJ2-7 | NA | TRBV18 | CASSPYRAGGEQYF | TGTGCCAGCTCACCTTACAGGGCTGGAGGTGAGCAGTACTTC
few | TRBJ2-3 | NA | TRBV24-1 | CATSEDPSTDTQYF | TGTGCCACCTCCGAGGATCCTTCCACAGATACGCAGTATTTT
few | TRBJ2-1 | TRBD2 | TRBV2 | CASSKRQGTTSGGAYNEQFF | TGTGCCAGCAGTAAGAGACAGGGGACAACTAGCGGGGGGGCGTACAATGAGCAGTTCTTC
NA | TRBJ2-2 | NA | TRBV5-1 | CASSLARQGPGELFF | TGCGCCAGCAGCTTGGCCCGTCAGGGACCCGGGGAGCTGTTTTTT
NA | TRBJ2-5 | NA | TRBV29-1 | CSVADVRAETQYF | TGCAGCGTTGCCGATGTTCGAGCGGAGACCCAGTACTTC
NA | TRBJ2-4 | NA | TRBV4-1 | CASSQDYGALTDIQYF | TGCGCCAGCAGCCAAGATTACGGGGCCCTGACGGACATTCAGTACTTC
few | TRBJ2-2 | TRBD1 | TRBV5-1 | CASSLGQGRGNTGELFF | TGCGCCAGCAGCTTGGGACAGGGTCGGGGGAACACCGGGGAGCTGTTTTTT
NA | TRBJ2-2 | NA | TRBV4-1 | CASSHRGTGELFF | TGCGCCAGCAGCCACAGGGGCACCGGGGAGCTGTTTTTT
many | TRBJ2-1 | NA | TRBV7-2 | CASSLRRSLFRNEQFF | TGTGCCAGCAGCTTGCGGAGGTCCCTTTTCCGCAATGAGCAGTTCTTC
NA | TRBJ1-5 | TRBD1 | TRBV5-8 | CASSLRGRGFNQPQHF | TGTGCCAGCAGCTTAAGGGGCAGGGGGTTTAATCAGCCCCAGCATTTT
NA | TRBJ2-1 | NA | TRBV5-1 | CASSSGTFNEQFF | TGCGCCAGCAGCTCGGGGACTTTTAATGAGCAGTTCTTC
few | TRBJ2-5 | NA | TRBV12-3/TRBV12-4 | CASSFAGTPQETQYF | TGTGCCAGCAGTTTCGCCGGGACGCCTCAAGAGACCCAGTACTTC
many | TRBJ1-2 | NA | TRBV5-1 | CASSKDLGGIYGYTF | TGCGCCAGCAGTAAAGACCTAGGCGGAATCTATGGCTACACCTTC
NA | TRBJ2-7 | NA | TRBV24-1 | CATSDSEWGHEQYF | TGTGCCACCAGTGATTCCGAGTGGGGCCACGAGCAGTACTTC
NA | TRBJ1-5 | NA | TRBV6-2/TRBV6-3 | CASSADSLYNQPQHF | TGTGCCAGCAGTGCGGACAGCCTTTACAATCAGCCCCAGCATTTT
NA | TRBJ2-4 | NA | TRBV9 | CASSVWGAGNIQYF | TGTGCCAGCAGCGTTTGGGGAGCGGGAAACATTCAGTACTTC
NA | TRBJ1-1 | TRBD1 | TRBV12-3/TRBV12-4 | CASSSTGGSNTEAFF | TGTGCCAGCAGTTCAACAGGGGGCTCGAACACTGAAGCTTTCTTT